Below are 31 T cell receptor beta chains sequenced from a single sample in a study of naive and memory T cell subsets. Both TRBC1 and TRBC2 were covered by a beta constant-region primer of two equimolar oligonucleotides. Four rounds of PCR amplified the ligated cDNA using nested alpha and beta constant-region primers plus SP2. MiXCR was run by TCRdb on the UMI-ligation and nested PCR reads, yielding one entry per CDR3 protein. The data contain about 120,000 distinct CDR3 sequences, just over 35% of them singletons. Specimen: central memory CD4+ T cells from blood. The origin of the receptors is a human donor in good health.

The rearrangement links TRBV6-5 to TRBJ2-1; 10 nucleotides line up with TRBD2. J lost 7 bases, V lost 2 bases, and 5 bases had no gene match. CDR1 is MNHEY and CDR2 is SVGAGI in the germline V gene. The CDR3 spans 15 residues. Here the CDR3 reads CASSYGPSGSNEQFF. DNA of the CDR3: TGTGCCAGCAGTTACGGGCCTAGCGGGAGTAATGAGCAGTTCTTC.

This clonotype was counted between two and nine times. The CDR3 sequence: CASSQDRAGGNTQYF. The CDR3 region has the DNA TGTGCCAGCAGCCAAGACCGGGCGGGAGGCAATACGCAGTATTTT. The J gene is TRBJ2-3, the V gene TRBV3-1; TRBD2 agrees at 8 bases. Germline CDR1 LGHDT, CDR2 YNNKEL (reference sequence). The CDR3 is 15 residues long. V lost 0 bases to trimming and J lost 7 bases; unmatched junction nucleotides: 6.

In this sample, this clonotype turned up once. This sequence joins TRBV20-1 and TRBJ1-2; 7 positions match TRBD1. Germline loops: CDR1 DFQATT, CDR2 SNEGSKA (reference sequence). CDR3 size: 15 residues. V lost 1 base to trimming and J lost 1 base; unmatched junction nucleotides: 6. In DNA, the CDR3 is TGCAGTGCTAGAGCTGCAGGGGGGAGTAACTATGGCTACACCTTC. It codes for CSARAAGGSNYGYTF.

The J gene is TRBJ1-1, the V gene TRBV29-1; D possibly corresponds to TRBD1 (5 bases). Trimming took 4 bases from V and 1 from J, leaving 13 bases between them. This CDR3 has 14 amino acids. From germline, CDR1 is SQVTM and CDR2 ANQGSEA. The DNA of the CDR3 is TGCAGCGTTGTAGGGGCGGAGGAGAACACTGAAGCTTTCTTT. It yields the protein CSVVGAEENTEAFF. Full variable domain (rest looked up from reference TRBV29-1 and TRBJ1-1): SAVISQKPSRDICQRGTSLTIQCQVDSQVTMMFWYRQQPGQSLTLIATANQGSEATYESGFVIDKFPISRPNLTFSTLTVSNMSPEDSSIYLCSVVGAEENTEAFFGQGTRLTVV.

V is TRBV7-8 and J is TRBJ2-1, with unresolved D. Trimming cost V 0 bases and J 7 bases, with 7 bases left between them. Germline V gene data show CDR1 as SGHVS and CDR2 as FQNEAQ. The CDR3 is made up of 13 amino acids. CDR3 DNA sequence: TGTGCCAGCAGCTTAGCGCGGCTGAATGAGCAGTTCTTC. This encodes CASSLARLNEQFF.

This clonotype was counted once. V usage is TRBV9 and J usage is TRBJ2-2; the match to TRBD1 covers 8 bases. The V and J ends lost 0 bases and 7 bases, in that order; junction bases with no gene match: 14. Germline V gene sequence: CDR1 SGDLS, CDR2 YYNGEE. The CDR3 length is 18 residues. CDR3 sequence (DNA): TGTGCCAGCAGCGTAGGAGATGGCGCAGGGGGCGCAGGCGGGGAGCTGTTTTTT. Protein: CASSVGDGAGGAGGELFF.

This clonotype occurred a few times. This chain joins TRBV30 and TRBJ2-3, with D unclear. This CDR3 spans 14 amino acids. Germline V gives CDR1 GTSNPN, CDR2 SVGIG (reference sequence). Trimming left V 4 bases short and J 2 bases short, with 13 bases between. This CDR3 is CAWKWNRPTDTQYF. The DNA of the CDR3 is TGTGCCTGGAAATGGAACCGCCCCACAGATACGCAGTATTTT.

Only a few counts were recorded for this clonotype. The chain combines TRBV9 with TRBJ1-1; a possible D gene is TRBD1 (5 bases). This CDR3 spans 15 amino acids. Between the trimmed V and J ends, which lost 0 bases and 5 bases, there was a span of 14 bases. The germline V gene has CDR1 SGDLS and CDR2 YYNGEE. CDR3 loop: CASSVGGMGRTEAFF. CDR3 nucleotides: TGTGCCAGCAGCGTAGGGGGCATGGGGAGAACTGAAGCTTTCTTT.

The rearrangement links TRBV28 to TRBJ2-2, with 7 bases identical to TRBD2. V shed 2 bases, J shed 5 bases, and the junction held 11 bases outside the gene matches. The CDR3 loop spans 17 amino acids. Looked up from germline, CDR1 is MDHEN and CDR2 is SYDVKM. CDR3: CASSLNSPGGRTGELFF. DNA for the CDR3: TGTGCCAGCAGTTTAAACTCCCCGGGAGGTCGTACCGGGGAGCTGTTTTTT.

The gene calls are TRBV29-1 and TRBJ2-1; 9 bases match TRBD1. The CDR3 length is 14 residues. Germline V gene lookup returns CDR1 SQVTM and CDR2 ANQGSEA. Trimming removed 5 bases from V and 8 bases from J; junction bases left unmatched: 10. The CDR3 protein is CSVWGQGRNYEQFF. CDR3 bases: TGCAGCGTTTGGGGACAGGGCAGAAACTATGAGCAGTTCTTC.

The chain recombines TRBV7-8 with TRBJ1-2; TRBD1 is a possible D gene (5 bases). The CDR3 sequence is 14 residues long. The germline gives CDR1 SGHVS, CDR2 FQNEAQ. Trimming left V 1 base short and J 8 bases short, with 14 bases between. The chain's CDR3 is CASSLVRQGGGYTF. CDR3 DNA: TGTGCCAGCAGCTTAGTCCGCCAGGGAGGCGGCTACACCTTC.

This clonotype showed up just a few times. The rearrangement uses TRBV27 and TRBJ2-5; 14 nucleotides agree with TRBD2. V lost 6 bases and J lost 5; bases outside the gene matches: 8. CDR1 MNHEY and CDR2 SMNVEV come from the germline V gene (reference sequence). This CDR3 region has 16 residues. Here the CDR3 reads CASSLGLAGGLETQYF. In DNA, the CDR3 is TGTGCCAGCAGCCTCGGACTAGCGGGAGGCTTGGAGACCCAGTACTTC.

V and J are TRBV3-1 and TRBJ2-6; D ambiguous. The ends were cut back, 0 bases at V and 7 bases at J, with 7 bases in the middle. The CDR3 contains 14 residues. Germline CDR1 and CDR2: LGHDT and YNNKEL (reference sequence). The CDR3 spells CASSQDRRANVLTF. CDR3 in DNA: TGTGCCAGCAGCCAAGATCGTCGAGCCAACGTCCTGACTTTC.

The rearrangement joins TRBV5-5 to TRBJ1-1; D remains unclear. CDR1 is SGHKS, CDR2 YYEKEE, per germline (reference sequence). V dropped 1 base and J dropped 7 bases, with 11 bases sitting between them. The CDR3 extends over 13 amino acids. CDR3 loop: CASSLPPNYEAFF. CDR3 sequence (DNA): TGTGCCAGCAGCTTGCCACCAAACTATGAAGCTTTCTTT.

The chain is built from TRBV20-1 and TRBJ2-3, with 8 bases that match TRBD2. The V and J ends lost 4 bases and 2 bases, in that order; junction bases with no gene match: 11. The CDR3 extends over 16 amino acids. In germline, CDR1 is DFQATT, CDR2 SNEGSKA (reference sequence). CDR3 protein: CSATRTSRSPTDTQYF. The CDR3 DNA reads as TGCAGTGCTACCCGGACTAGCCGATCCCCCACAGATACGCAGTATTTT.

This clonotype was seen a few times. The chain has TRBV18 and TRBJ2-1, with D unresolved. CDR3 length: 11 residues. Germline V CDR1 and CDR2: KGHSH, LQKENI. Trimming took 6 bases from V and 9 from J, leaving 9 bases between them. CDR3 DNA: TGTGCCAGCTCCCACACTGGTGAGCAGTTCTTC. Its protein is CASSHTGEQFF. Full variable domain (rest looked up from reference TRBV18 and TRBJ2-1): NAGVMQNPRHLVRRRGQEARLRCSPMKGHSHVYWYRQLPEEGLKFMVYLQKENIIDESGMPKERFSAEFPKEGPSILRIQQVVRGDSAAYFCASSHTGEQFFGPGTRLTVL.

In its sample, this clonotype was seen a few times. The gene calls are TRBV5-4 and TRBJ2-3; D uncertain. Germline V gene sequence: CDR1 SGHNT, CDR2 YYREEE (reference sequence). The CDR3 is made up of 15 amino acids. V gave up 1 base and J gave up 1 base, with 10 bases separating them. DNA of the CDR3: TGTGCCAGCAGCTTGATGAACCTAGGCACAGATACGCAGTATTTT. This gives the protein CASSLMNLGTDTQYF.

DNA of the CDR3: TGTGCCAGCAGTGCACGGGGCCTTGATAATTCACCCCTCCACTTT. This gives the protein CASSARGLDNSPLHF. This chain links TRBV27 with TRBJ1-6; tentative D call: TRBD1 (5 bases). This CDR3 is 15 amino acids long. Trimming took off 5 bases at V and 5 bases at J, with 13 bases between the two ends. Germline V gene data show CDR1 as MNHEY and CDR2 as SMNVEV (reference sequence).

The genes are TRBV28 and TRBJ1-4; D unresolved. The V end was cut by 2 bases, the J end by 7 bases, with 8 bases between. The CDR3 consists of 13 residues. Germline V gene lookup returns CDR1 MDHEN and CDR2 SYDVKM. The CDR3 sequence is CASSLPGSEKLFF. The DNA of the CDR3 is TGTGCCAGCAGTTTACCCGGTAGTGAAAAACTGTTTTTT. Based on the CDR3 plus reference TRBV28 and TRBJ1-4, the full variable domain is DVKVTQSSRYLVKRTGEKVFLECVQDMDHENMFWYRQDPGLGLRLIYFSYDVKMKEKGDIPEGYSVSREKKERFSLILESASTNQTSMYLCASSLPGSEKLFFGSGTQLSVL.

The V gene is TRBV11-2, the J gene TRBJ2-1, with D maybe TRBD2 (6 bases). The CDR3 is 15 amino acids. CDR1 SGHAT and CDR2 FQNNGV come from the germline V gene. V was trimmed by 5 bases and J by 1 base, leaving 12 bases between them. The CDR3 DNA is TGTGCCAGCAGCCGATTTAGCGGTTCCTACAATGAGCAGTTCTTC. Amino acid sequence: CASSRFSGSYNEQFF.

J is TRBJ1-6 and V is TRBV20-1, with 7 bases lining up with TRBD1. After removal of 3 bases from V and 10 bases from J, the junction contained 12 bases not matched to a gene. The V gene's germline CDR1 is DFQATT and CDR2 SNEGSKA (reference sequence). The CDR3 is made up of 15 amino acids. The DNA for the CDR3 is TGCAGTGCTAGTGATACAGGGGTCATAAAATCACCCCTCCACTTT. This translates into CSASDTGVIKSPLHF.

This clonotype has at least ten counts. The V call is TRBV5-1, the J call TRBJ2-3; D possibly uses TRBD1 or TRBD2 (5 bases each). V lost 4 bases to trimming and J lost 0 bases, with 9 bases between them. Per germline, CDR1 SGHRS and CDR2 YFSETQ. This CDR3 is 14 amino acids long. CDR3 coding DNA: TGCGCCAGCAGCCCGGGACCCAGCACAGATACGCAGTATTTT. As protein: CASSPGPSTDTQYF.

The chain uses TRBV11-2 and TRBJ1-1; the D gene is possibly TRBD1 (6 bases). CDR3 size: 15 residues. Deletions cut 5 bases from V and 5 bases from J, with 18 bases between. From germline, CDR1 is SGHAT and CDR2 FQNNGV. The CDR3 loop reads CASSRGQTEVTEAFF. The DNA of the CDR3 is TGTGCCAGCAGCCGCGGACAGACAGAGGTAACTGAAGCTTTCTTT.

This clonotype ranks as medium-sized. This chain joins TRBV13 and TRBJ2-1, with TRBD2 matching over 14 bases. V shed 5 bases, J shed 6 bases, and the junction held 6 bases outside the gene matches. The CDR3 loop spans 16 amino acids. Germline CDR1 PRHDT, CDR2 FYEKMQ (reference sequence). CDR3 nucleotide sequence: TGTGCCAGCAGCCCACCGGGACTAGCGGGGGCCAATGAGCAGTTCTTC. Amino acid sequence: CASSPPGLAGANEQFF.

The chain uses TRBV28 and TRBJ1-5, with D hard to call. Trimming took off 5 bases at V and 11 bases at J, with 16 bases between the two ends. The CDR3 sequence is 13 residues long. CDR1 MDHEN and CDR2 SYDVKM come from the germline V gene. CDR3 in amino acids: CASSVGARPAQHF. CDR3 DNA sequence: TGTGCCAGCAGTGTGGGAGCGCGACCAGCCCAGCATTTT. Complete variable domain (other parts from reference TRBV28 and TRBJ1-5): DVKVTQSSRYLVKRTGEKVFLECVQDMDHENMFWYRQDPGLGLRLIYFSYDVKMKEKGDIPEGYSVSREKKERFSLILESASTNQTSMYLCASSVGARPAQHFGDGTRLSIL.

This clonotype has at least ten counts. The chain carries TRBV6-2 or TRBV6-3 and TRBJ1-5; D not certain. The germline CDR1 and CDR2 sequences are MNHEY and SVGEGT. The CDR3 contains 12 residues. V lost 4 bases and J lost 10, with 11 bases in between. CDR3 in DNA: TGTGCCAGCAGTTTAAAGAACCTTCCCCAGCATTTT. Its translation: CASSLKNLPQHF.

This clonotype was observed a handful of times. This chain connects TRBV7-2 to TRBJ2-3; 8 bases line up with TRBD2. V lost 5 bases and J lost 2; bases outside the gene matches: 12. The length of the CDR3 is 17 residues. Germline CDR1 is SGHTA and CDR2 is FQGNSA. The CDR3: CASSPGSGRGNTDTQYF. In DNA form, the CDR3 reads TGTGCCAGCAGCCCGGGGAGCGGGAGAGGGAACACAGATACGCAGTATTTT.

This sequence joins TRBV20-1 and TRBJ2-6, with D unclear. This CDR3 contains 15 residues. In germline, CDR1 is DFQATT, CDR2 SNEGSKA (reference sequence). Deletions cut 1 base from V and 0 bases from J, with 7 bases between. The CDR3 DNA reads TGCAGTGCTAGAGGTGCCTTCTCTGGGGCCAACGTCCTGACTTTC. Amino acid sequence: CSARGAFSGANVLTF.

The gene calls are TRBV24-1 and TRBJ2-5; 7 bases agree with TRBD1. The CDR3 contains 13 residues. The V gene's germline CDR1 is KGHDR and CDR2 SFDVKD. Losses at the gene ends were 7 bases for V and 2 bases for J; bases not matched to a gene: 3. The CDR3 DNA follows: TGTGCCACCAGCACAGGGGATCAAGAGACCCAGTACTTC. Translation: CATSTGDQETQYF.

This clonotype was seen only a few times. This chain links TRBV2 with TRBJ1-5, with 8 nucleotides matching TRBD1. CDR3 size: 15 residues. CDR1 and CDR2 from the germline V gene are SNHLY and FYNNEI. The V gene end was trimmed by 5 bases and the J gene end by 3 bases; junction bases not matched to a gene: 6. Here the CDR3 DNA reads TGTGCCAGCAGTCCCGGGACAGGACTCAATCAGCCCCAGCATTTT. It is translated as CASSPGTGLNQPQHF.

This clonotype was found a few times. The V and J genes are TRBV11-2 and TRBJ2-7; D ambiguous. The CDR3 is made up of 14 amino acids. The V and J ends lost 1 base and 3 bases respectively, with 10 bases between them. The germline gives CDR1 SGHAT, CDR2 FQNNGV. In DNA form, the CDR3 reads TGTGCCAGCAGCTTAGGTGGGAACAGCTACGAGCAGTACTTC. This translates into CASSLGGNSYEQYF.